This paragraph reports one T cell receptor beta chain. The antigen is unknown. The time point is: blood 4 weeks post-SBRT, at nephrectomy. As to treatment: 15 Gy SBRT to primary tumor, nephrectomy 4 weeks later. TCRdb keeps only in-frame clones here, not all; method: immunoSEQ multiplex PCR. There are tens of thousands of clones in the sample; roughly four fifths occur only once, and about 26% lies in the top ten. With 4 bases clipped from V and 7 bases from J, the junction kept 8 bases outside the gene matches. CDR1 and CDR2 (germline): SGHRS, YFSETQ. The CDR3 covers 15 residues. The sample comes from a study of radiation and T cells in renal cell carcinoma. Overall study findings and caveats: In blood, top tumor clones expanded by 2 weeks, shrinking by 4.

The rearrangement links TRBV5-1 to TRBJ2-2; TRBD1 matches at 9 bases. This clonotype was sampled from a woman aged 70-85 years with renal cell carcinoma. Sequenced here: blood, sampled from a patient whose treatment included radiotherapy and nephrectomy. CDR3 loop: CASSLGQGSIGELFF. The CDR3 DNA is TGCGCCAGCAGCCTGGGACAGGGATCAATCGGGGAGCTGTTTTTT. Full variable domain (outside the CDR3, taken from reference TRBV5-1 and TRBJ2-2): KAGVTQTPRYLIKTRGQQVTLSCSPISGHRSVSWYQQTPGQGLQFLFEYFSETQRNKGNFPGRFSGRQFSNSRSEMNVSTLELGDSALYLCASSLGQGSIGELFFGEGSRLTVL.